This T cell receptor (beta chain) stems from a study of human T cells and chemical hapten exposure. In this sample, this clonotype turned up many times. Germline values: CDR1 MGHRA, CDR2 YSYEKL. The CDR3 length is 15 residues. V lost 0 bases and J lost 3, with 10 bases in between. Using its own MiXCR run on the RACE reads, TCRdb lists one record per CDR3 protein. The table includes 300,000 to 450,000 distinct CDR3 sequences, roughly 5% detected once. The time point here: pre-sensitization, week 0. The treatment: therapeutic diphenylcyclopropenone sensitization with weekly scalp DPC. This specimen was whole blood, taken in connection with sensitization to the hapten diphenylcyclopropenone (DPC). The rearrangement links TRBV4-1 to TRBJ2-3; possibly TRBD2 for D (6 bases). This TCR came from a woman aged 50 to 60 with alopecia areata. Some clones in this sample may be carry-over from other donors' samples. CDR3 residues: CASSQDPSATDTQYF. The CDR3 DNA reads TGCGCCAGCAGCCAAGACCCTAGCGCGACAGATACGCAGTATTTT.